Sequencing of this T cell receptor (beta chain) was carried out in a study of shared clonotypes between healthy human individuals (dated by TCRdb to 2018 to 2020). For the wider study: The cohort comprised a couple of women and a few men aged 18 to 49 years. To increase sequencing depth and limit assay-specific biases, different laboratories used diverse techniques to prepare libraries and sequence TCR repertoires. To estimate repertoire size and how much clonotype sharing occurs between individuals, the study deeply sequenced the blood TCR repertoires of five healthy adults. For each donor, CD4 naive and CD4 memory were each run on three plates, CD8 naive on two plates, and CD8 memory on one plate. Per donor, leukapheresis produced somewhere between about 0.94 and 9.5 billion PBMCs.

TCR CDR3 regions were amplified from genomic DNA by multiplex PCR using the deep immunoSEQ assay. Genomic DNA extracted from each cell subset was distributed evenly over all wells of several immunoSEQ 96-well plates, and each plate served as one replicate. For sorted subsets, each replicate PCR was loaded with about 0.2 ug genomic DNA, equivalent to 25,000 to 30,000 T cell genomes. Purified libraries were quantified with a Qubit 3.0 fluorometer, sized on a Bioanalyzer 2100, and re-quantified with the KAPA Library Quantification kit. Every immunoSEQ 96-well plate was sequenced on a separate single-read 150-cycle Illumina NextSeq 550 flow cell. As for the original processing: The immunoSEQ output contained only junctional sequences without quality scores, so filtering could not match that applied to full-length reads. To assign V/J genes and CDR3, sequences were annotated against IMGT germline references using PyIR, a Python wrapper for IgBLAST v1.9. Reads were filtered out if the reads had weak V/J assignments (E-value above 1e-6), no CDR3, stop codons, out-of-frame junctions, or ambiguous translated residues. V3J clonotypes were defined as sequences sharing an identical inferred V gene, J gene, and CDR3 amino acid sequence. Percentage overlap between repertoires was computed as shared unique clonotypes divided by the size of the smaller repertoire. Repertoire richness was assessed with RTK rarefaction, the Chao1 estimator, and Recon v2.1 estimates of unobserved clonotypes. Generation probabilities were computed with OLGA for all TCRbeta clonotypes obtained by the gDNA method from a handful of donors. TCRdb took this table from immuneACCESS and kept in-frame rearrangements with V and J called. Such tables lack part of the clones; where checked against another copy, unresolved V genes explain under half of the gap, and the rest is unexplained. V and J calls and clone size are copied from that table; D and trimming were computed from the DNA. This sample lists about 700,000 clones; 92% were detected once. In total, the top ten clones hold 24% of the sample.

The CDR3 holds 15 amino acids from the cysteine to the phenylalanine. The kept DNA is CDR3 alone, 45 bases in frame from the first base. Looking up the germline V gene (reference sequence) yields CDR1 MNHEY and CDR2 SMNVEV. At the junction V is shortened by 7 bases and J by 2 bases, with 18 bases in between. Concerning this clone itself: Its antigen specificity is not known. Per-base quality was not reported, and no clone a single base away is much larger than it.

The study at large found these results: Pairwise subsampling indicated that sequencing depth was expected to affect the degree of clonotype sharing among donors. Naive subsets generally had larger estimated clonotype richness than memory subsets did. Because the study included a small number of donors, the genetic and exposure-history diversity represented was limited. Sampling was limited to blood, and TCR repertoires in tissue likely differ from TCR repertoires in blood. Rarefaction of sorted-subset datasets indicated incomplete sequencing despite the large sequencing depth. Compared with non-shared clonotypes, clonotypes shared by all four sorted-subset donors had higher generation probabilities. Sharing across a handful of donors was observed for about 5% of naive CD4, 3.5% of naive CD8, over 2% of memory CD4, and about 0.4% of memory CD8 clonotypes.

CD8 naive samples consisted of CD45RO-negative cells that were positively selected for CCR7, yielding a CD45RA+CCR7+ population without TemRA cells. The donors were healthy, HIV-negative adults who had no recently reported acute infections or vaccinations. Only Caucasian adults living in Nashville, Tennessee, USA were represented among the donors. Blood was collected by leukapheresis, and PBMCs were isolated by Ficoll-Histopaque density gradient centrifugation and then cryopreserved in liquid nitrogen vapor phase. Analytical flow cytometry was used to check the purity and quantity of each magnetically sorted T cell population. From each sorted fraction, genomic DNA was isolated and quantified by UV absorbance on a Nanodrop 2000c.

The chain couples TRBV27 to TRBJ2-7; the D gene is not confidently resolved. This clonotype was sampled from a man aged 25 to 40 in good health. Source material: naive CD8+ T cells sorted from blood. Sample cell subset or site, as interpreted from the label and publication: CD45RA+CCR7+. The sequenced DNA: TGTGCCAGCACCCCCCAGGCGTTCGGAACCTACGAGCAGTACTTC. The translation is CASTPQAFGTYEQYF.